The 23 T cell receptor beta chains below were found in one sample sequenced in a study of blood T cell repertoires in COVID-19. The assay was immunoSEQ multiplex PCR, and TCRdb's table has in-frame clones only and misses some. The sample lists about 62,000 clones; just under 95% were seen once. What was sequenced was peripheral blood. Source of these receptors: a human donor in a cohort sampled during active COVID-19.

The rearrangement links TRBV7-3 to TRBJ2-1; 9 bases line up with TRBD1. V dropped 5 bases and J dropped 7; count of bases not matched to a gene: 15. The CDR3 is made up of 17 amino acids. CDR1 and CDR2 (germline): SGHTA, FQGTGA. CDR3 DNA: TGTGCCAGCAGCCCAATCCCATCCGGGACAGGGTCAAATGAGCAGTTCTTC. It codes for CASSPIPSGTGSNEQFF.

The chain links TRBV7-6 to TRBJ1-6; the D is unclear. V lost 0 bases to trimming and J lost 8 bases, with 5 bases between them. This CDR3 spans 13 amino acids. Germline assignment: CDR1 SGHVS and CDR2 FNYEAQ. CDR3 nucleotides: TGTGCCAGCAGCTTAGCCCCCGATTCACCCCTCCACTTT. Translation: CASSLAPDSPLHF.

The chain recombines TRBV19 with TRBJ2-3; TRBD1 agrees at 9 bases. J gave up 0 bases and V 3 bases, and 13 bases lay outside the gene matches. The length of the CDR3 is 19 residues. Germline values: CDR1 LNHDA, CDR2 SQIVND (reference sequence). The CDR3 bases are TGTGCCAGTAGTATCCAGCTCCCGGGACAGGGAACTAGCACAGATACGCAGTATTTT. This gives the protein CASSIQLPGQGTSTDTQYF. Variable domain in full (rest from reference TRBV19 and TRBJ2-3): DGGITQSPKYLFRKEGQNVTLSCEQNLNHDAMYWYRQDPGQGLRLIYYSQIVNDFQKGDIAEGYSVSREKKESFPLTVTSAQKNPTAFYLCASSIQLPGQGTSTDTQYFGPGTRLTVL.

The rearrangement joins TRBV7-9 to TRBJ1-1, with D unresolved. The CDR3 has 17 residues. V was pared by 1 base and J by 0 bases, with 15 bases between. Looked up from germline, CDR1 is SEHNR and CDR2 is FQNEAQ (reference sequence). The CDR3 sequence is CASSLGGLPPMNTEAFF. The CDR3 DNA reads as TGTGCCAGCAGCTTAGGCGGGTTACCTCCTATGAACACTGAAGCTTTCTTT.

V gene TRBV5-4 combines with J gene TRBJ2-5; TRBD2 agrees at 11 bases. The V and J ends lost 1 base and 1 base, in that order; junction bases with no gene match: 3. Germline values: CDR1 SGHNT, CDR2 YYREEE (reference sequence). The CDR3 totals 16 residues. CDR3 sequence (DNA): TGTGCCAGCAGCTTGCTAGCGGGGGGCCTCCAAGAGACCCAGTACTTC. It encodes CASSLLAGGLQETQYF.

V is TRBV11-3 and J is TRBJ2-5; D may be TRBD2 (5 bases). The CDR3 has 15 amino acids. Germline V CDR1 and CDR2: SGHNT, YENEEA. V shed 1 base and J shed 3 bases, with 12 bases lying between them. CDR3 sequence reads: CASSLGPYGEETQYF. The CDR3 DNA is TGTGCCAGCAGCTTAGGTCCTTACGGGGAAGAGACCCAGTACTTC.

V is TRBV19 and J is TRBJ2-2; 11 bases fit TRBD1. This CDR3 spans 15 amino acids. V dropped 5 bases and J dropped 4; count of bases not matched to a gene: 3. Germline V CDR1 and CDR2: LNHDA, SQIVND (reference sequence). CDR3 DNA sequence: TGTGCCAGTAGTGCGGGACAGGGGGTCACCGGGGAGCTGTTTTTT. Residues: CASSAGQGVTGELFF.

The chain has TRBV6-5 and TRBJ1-2, with 7 bases identical to TRBD1. Germline lookup yields CDR1 MNHEY and CDR2 SVGAGI. This CDR3 contains 13 residues. With 6 bases clipped from V and 4 bases from J, the junction kept 5 bases outside the gene matches. CDR3 sequence (DNA): TGTGCCAGCAGAGGGGGCCCCCGCTATGGCTACACCTTC. Its translation is CASRGGPRYGYTF.

J is TRBJ1-6 and V is TRBV5-1; D is unresolved. CDR1 and CDR2 from the germline V gene are SGHRS and YFSETQ. The CDR3 spans 14 residues. The V gene lost 0 bases and the J gene lost 5 bases, with 6 bases spanning the gap. The CDR3 sequence: CASSLGQDNSPLHF. CDR3 sequence (DNA): TGCGCCAGCAGCTTGGGGCAGGATAATTCACCCCTCCACTTT.

This clone has only one observation. The chain couples TRBV10-3 to TRBJ1-1; D is possibly TRBD1 (6 bases). Germline assignment: CDR1 ENHRY and CDR2 SYGVKD. This CDR3 has 14 residues. V shed 4 bases and J shed 1 base, with 10 bases lying between them. CDR3 protein: CAISATGPNTEAFF. In DNA form, the CDR3 reads TGTGCCATCAGTGCGACAGGCCCGAACACTGAAGCTTTCTTT.

V usage is TRBV5-1 and J usage is TRBJ2-7, with D possibly matching TRBD2 (6 bases). Germline CDR1 is SGHRS and CDR2 is YFSETQ. This CDR3 comprises 13 residues. V lost 3 bases, J lost 5 bases, and 12 bases lay in between. The CDR3 here is CASSSTSPHEQYF. Written as DNA, the CDR3 is TGCGCCAGCAGCTCAACTAGCCCCCACGAGCAGTACTTC. The whole variable domain, filled in from reference TRBV5-1 and TRBJ2-7, reads KAGVTQTPRYLIKTRGQQVTLSCSPISGHRSVSWYQQTPGQGLQFLFEYFSETQRNKGNFPGRFSGRQFSNSRSEMNVSTLELGDSALYLCASSSTSPHEQYFGPGTRLTVT.

The chain has TRBV30 and TRBJ2-3; 10 bases line up with TRBD1. Germline V CDR1 and CDR2: GTSNPN, SVGIG (reference sequence). This CDR3 is built from 14 residues. V lost 7 bases, J lost 5 bases, and 9 bases stayed unmatched. The CDR3 region is CASQLTGGGDTQYF. CDR3 nucleotide sequence: TGTGCCTCGCAATTGACAGGGGGCGGAGATACGCAGTATTTT.

The CDR3 region is CASSPLAGVKNEQFF. CDR3 DNA: TGTGCCAGCAGCCCACTAGCGGGAGTAAAGAATGAGCAGTTCTTC. The chain employs TRBV3-1 (or the pseudogene TRBV3-2) and TRBJ2-1, with 11 bases that match TRBD2. The CDR3 covers 15 residues. V lost 4 bases to trimming and J lost 7 bases; unmatched junction nucleotides: 6. CDR1 is LGHDT, CDR2 YNNKEL, per germline (reference sequence).

V is TRBV11-2 and J is TRBJ2-2; unclear D gene. Trimming removed 5 bases from V and 7 bases from J, with 14 bases in between. Germline CDR1 reads SGHAT; CDR2 reads FQNNGV. This CDR3 is 14 amino acids long. The CDR3 sequence is CASSGRLPSGELFF. CDR3 DNA: TGTGCCAGCAGCGGTAGACTCCCGAGCGGGGAGCTGTTTTTT. Variable domain in full (rest from reference TRBV11-2 and TRBJ2-2): EAGVAQSPRYKIIEKRQSVAFWCNPISGHATLYWYQQILGQGPKLLIQFQNNGVVDDSQLPKDRFSAERLKGVDSTLKIQPAKLEDSAVYLCASSGRLPSGELFFGEGSRLTVL.

The rearrangement links TRBV12-3 or TRBV12-4 to TRBJ1-1; D call uncertain. The CDR3 sequence is 13 residues long. Trimming removed 3 bases at V and 3 bases at J, with 8 bases between. CDR3 residues: CASSLVRDTEAFF. The CDR3 region has the DNA TGTGCCAGCAGTTTGGTCCGGGACACTGAAGCTTTCTTT.

This chain uses TRBV5-1 with TRBJ2-2; D is uncertain. The CDR3 extends over 14 amino acids. The V and J ends lost 4 bases and 4 bases respectively, with 11 bases between them. Germline V gene lookup returns CDR1 SGHRS and CDR2 YFSETQ. The CDR3 coding sequence is TGCGCCAGCAGCGTGGGCTCGGGCACCGGGGAGCTGTTTTTT. It is translated as CASSVGSGTGELFF.

The V and J genes are TRBV19 and TRBJ2-3; 9 bases align to TRBD1. V dropped 5 bases and J dropped 4; count of bases not matched to a gene: 10. In germline, CDR1 is LNHDA, CDR2 SQIVND (reference sequence). The CDR3 spans 16 residues. The chain's CDR3 is CASSPRGTGSADTQYF. CDR3 sequence (DNA): TGTGCCAGTAGTCCAAGAGGGACAGGGTCCGCAGATACGCAGTATTTT.

The chain employs TRBV5-1 and TRBJ2-3; 9 nucleotides match TRBD2. Germline V lookup: CDR1 SGHRS, CDR2 YFSETQ. The CDR3 runs to 15 residues. Trimming removed 4 bases from V and 5 bases from J; junction bases left unmatched: 8. CDR3 sequence: CASSPGTSTGDTQYF. CDR3 nucleotides: TGCGCCAGCAGCCCCGGGACTAGCACGGGAGATACGCAGTATTTT. The variable domain in full, completed from reference TRBV5-1 and TRBJ2-3, reads KAGVTQTPRYLIKTRGQQVTLSCSPISGHRSVSWYQQTPGQGLQFLFEYFSETQRNKGNFPGRFSGRQFSNSRSEMNVSTLELGDSALYLCASSPGTSTGDTQYFGPGTRLTVL.

This chain links TRBV7-2 with TRBJ2-2, with 8 bases aligning to TRBD1. The CDR3 loop spans 16 amino acids. The germline gives CDR1 SGHTA, CDR2 FQGNSA. After removal of 2 bases from V and 1 base from J, the junction contained 3 bases not matched to a gene. The CDR3 reads CASSLRGQGNTGELFF. DNA for the CDR3: TGTGCCAGCAGCTTACGCGGACAGGGGAACACCGGGGAGCTGTTTTTT. Using reference TRBV7-2 and TRBJ2-2 for the parts outside the CDR3, the full variable domain is GAGVSQSPSNKVTEKGKDVELRCDPISGHTALYWYRQSLGQGLEFLIYFQGNSAPDKSGLPSDRFSAERTGGSVSTLTIQRTQQEDSAVYLCASSLRGQGNTGELFFGEGSRLTVL.

V and J are TRBV5-5 and TRBJ1-3; D unclear. Germline CDR1 reads SGHKS; CDR2 reads YYEKEE (reference sequence). The CDR3 runs 14 residues. V shed 6 bases and J shed 0 bases, with 10 bases lying between them. This CDR3 is CASNPTSSGNTIYF. The CDR3 bases are TGTGCCAGCAACCCCACCAGCTCTGGAAACACCATATATTTT. The full variable domain, in which reference TRBV5-5 and TRBJ1-3 provide the parts outside the CDR3, is DAGVTQSPTHLIKTRGQQVTLRCSPISGHKSVSWYQQVLGQGPQFIFQYYEKEERGRGNFPDRFSARQFPNYSSELNVNALLLGDSALYLCASNPTSSGNTIYFGEGSWLTVV.

The chain joins TRBV19 to TRBJ1-2; D remains unclear. Germline CDR1 and CDR2: LNHDA and SQIVND (reference sequence). The CDR3 consists of 15 residues. The V end was cut by 2 bases, the J end by 4 bases, with 14 bases between. The CDR3: CASSITLSWLYGYTF. The CDR3, as DNA: TGTGCCAGTAGTATAACCCTCAGTTGGCTCTATGGCTACACCTTC. Variable domain in full (rest from reference TRBV19 and TRBJ1-2): DGGITQSPKYLFRKEGQNVTLSCEQNLNHDAMYWYRQDPGQGLRLIYYSQIVNDFQKGDIAEGYSVSREKKESFPLTVTSAQKNPTAFYLCASSITLSWLYGYTFGSGTRLTVV.

The chain links TRBV27 to TRBJ1-5, with a tentative D call TRBD1 (5 bases). Germline loops: CDR1 MNHEY, CDR2 SMNVEV (reference sequence). Trimming stripped 6 bases from V and 3 bases from J, with 18 bases between. This CDR3 spans 16 amino acids. In DNA form, the CDR3 reads TGTGCCAGCAGCCATCCTTTGCACAGGCCCAATCAGCCCCAGCATTTT. Its protein is CASSHPLHRPNQPQHF.

V gene TRBV4-2 combines with J gene TRBJ1-1; D might be TRBD1 (5 bases). The germline V gene has CDR1 LGHNA and CDR2 YNFKEQ. This CDR3 has 17 amino acids. V lost 0 bases and J lost 3, with 17 bases in between. The CDR3 nucleotides are TGTGCCAGCAGCCAAGAACCTAACGTTCGACAGCACACTGAAGCTTTCTTT. Residues: CASSQEPNVRQHTEAFF.